These 12 T cell receptor beta chains were all obtained from the same sample, sequenced in a study of blood T cell repertoires in COVID-19. Some clones are missing from TCRdb's copy, which holds only in-frame ones; the method was immunoSEQ multiplex PCR. The sample has 85,000 to 100,000 clones, more than 70% seen once. The material sequenced was peripheral blood. Source of these receptors: an older woman in a cohort sampled during active or convalescent COVID-19.

This rearrangement joins TRBV7-6 to TRBJ2-5; the D is unclear. Germline V lookup: CDR1 SGHVS, CDR2 FNYEAQ. The CDR3 is 11 residues long. The germline V and J ends were trimmed by 0 bases and 8 bases, with 4 bases remaining between them. The CDR3 loop reads CASSLASTQYF. The CDR3 coding sequence is TGTGCCAGCAGCTTAGCATCTACCCAGTACTTC.

The chain recombines TRBV5-6 with TRBJ1-1, with a weak D call TRBD1 (6 bases). V was trimmed by 1 base and J by 3 bases, leaving 16 bases between them. There are 16 residues in the CDR3. CDR1 SGHDT and CDR2 YYEEEE come from the germline V gene. In DNA, the CDR3 is TGTGCCAGCAGCTTGCGCACAGGGTTTGTGCACACTGAAGCTTTCTTT. It encodes CASSLRTGFVHTEAFF.

The chain uses TRBV11-2 and TRBJ2-4; TRBD2 aligns across 14 bases. Germline CDR1 reads SGHAT; CDR2 reads FQNNGV. V trimming: 4 bases; J trimming: 8 bases; junction bases outside the gene matches: 7. The CDR3 loop spans 16 amino acids. The CDR3 DNA sequence: TGTGCCAGCAGCTCGACGACTAGCGGGGGGGCATACATTCAGTACTTC. Translation: CASSSTTSGGAYIQYF.

This chain connects TRBV5-4 to TRBJ2-3; 11 bases are a match to TRBD2. Germline CDR1 reads SGHNT; CDR2 reads YYREEE (reference sequence). Unmatched junction bases numbered 5, after V lost 3 bases and J lost 2 bases. The CDR3 extends over 16 amino acids. The DNA of the CDR3 is TGTGCCAGCAGCTCGGGACTAGCGGAATTCACAGATACGCAGTATTTT. Translation gives CASSSGLAEFTDTQYF.

This clone came up a few times. The rearrangement uses TRBV27 and TRBJ1-1; a possible D gene is TRBD1 (5 bases). The CDR3 length is 16 residues. Trimming shortened V by 5 bases and J by 4 bases, and 20 bases separated the two germline ends. CDR1 and CDR2 from the germline V gene are MNHEY and SMNVEV (reference sequence). CDR3 amino acids: CASSPTRRGLATEAFF. The DNA of the CDR3 is TGTGCCAGCAGTCCCACCCGGAGGGGTCTGGCCACTGAAGCTTTCTTT.

The genes are TRBV5-1 and TRBJ2-1, with no clear D. This CDR3 is 17 amino acids long. CDR1 and CDR2 (germline): SGHRS, YFSETQ. V gave up 4 bases and J gave up 0 bases, with 17 bases separating them. DNA of the CDR3: TGCGCCAGCAGCCGGTCCGGAGTGGCAAGCTCCTACAATGAGCAGTTCTTC. It codes for CASSRSGVASSYNEQFF.

The chain employs TRBV10-3 and TRBJ1-5; D is ambiguous. Trimming stripped 8 bases from V and 1 base from J, with 12 bases between. The length of the CDR3 is 14 residues. Germline V gives CDR1 ENHRY, CDR2 SYGVKD. DNA of the CDR3: TGTGCCATCTCGGAGGGCAAAAGCAATCAGCCCCAGCATTTT. Translating gives CAISEGKSNQPQHF.

This clone was seen a few times. The CDR3 sequence is CASSIDIGVGNTEAFF. Here the CDR3 DNA reads TGTGCCAGTAGTATAGACATCGGGGTAGGGAACACTGAAGCTTTCTTT. The chain links TRBV19 to TRBJ1-1; the D is unclear. The V gene lost 0 bases and the J gene lost 1 base, with 12 bases spanning the gap. The CDR3 contains 16 residues. Germline assignment: CDR1 LNHDA and CDR2 SQIVND (reference sequence).

This rearrangement joins TRBV11-2 to TRBJ2-3; 8 nucleotides align to TRBD2. Losses at the gene ends were 5 bases for V and 5 bases for J; bases not matched to a gene: 6. Germline V gene lookup returns CDR1 SGHAT and CDR2 FQNNGV. This CDR3 comprises 14 residues. The chain's CDR3 is CASSPGGVGDTQYF. The CDR3 coding sequence is TGTGCCAGCAGCCCGGGGGGGGTGGGAGATACGCAGTATTTT.

This chain uses TRBV24-1 with TRBJ2-2; D is unresolved. Per germline, CDR1 KGHDR and CDR2 SFDVKD. With 4 bases removed from V and 5 bases from J, the gap between germline ends came to 7 bases. The CDR3 has 13 amino acids. In nucleotides, the CDR3 is TGTGCCACCAGTGAGGCACCTACCGGGGAGCTGTTTTTT. Its translation: CATSEAPTGELFF.

This chain links TRBV2 with TRBJ2-2; the D gene is possibly TRBD1 (6 bases). The germline CDR1 and CDR2 sequences are SNHLY and FYNNEI. The V and J ends lost 6 bases and 4 bases respectively, with 15 bases between them. The CDR3 extends over 15 amino acids. CDR3 region: CASRAQGYGTGELFF. The DNA for the CDR3 is TGTGCCAGCAGGGCACAGGGATATGGCACCGGGGAGCTGTTTTTT.

The chain employs TRBV3-1 (or the pseudogene TRBV3-2) and TRBJ2-7; D is undetermined. The CDR3 covers 11 residues. CDR1 is LGHDT, CDR2 YNNKEL, per germline (reference sequence). V shed 0 bases and J shed 6 bases, with 3 bases lying between them. The CDR3 nucleotides read TGTGCCAGCAGCCAAGACGGCGAGCAGTACTTC. It is translated as CASSQDGEQYF.